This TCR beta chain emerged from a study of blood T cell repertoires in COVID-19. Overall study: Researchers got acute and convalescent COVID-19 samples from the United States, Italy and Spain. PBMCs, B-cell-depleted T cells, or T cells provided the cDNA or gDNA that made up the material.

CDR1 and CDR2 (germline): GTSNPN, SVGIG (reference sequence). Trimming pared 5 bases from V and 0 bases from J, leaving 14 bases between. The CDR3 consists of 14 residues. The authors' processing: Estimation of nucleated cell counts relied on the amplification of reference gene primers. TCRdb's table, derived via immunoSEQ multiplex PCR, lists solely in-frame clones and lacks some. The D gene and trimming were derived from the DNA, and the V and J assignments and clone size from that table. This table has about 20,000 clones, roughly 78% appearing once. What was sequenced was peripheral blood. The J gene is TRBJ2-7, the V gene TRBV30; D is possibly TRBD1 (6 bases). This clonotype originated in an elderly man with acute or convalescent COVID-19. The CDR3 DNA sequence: TGTGCCTGGGCGGTTGGGGGCAGCTCCTACGAGCAGTACTTC. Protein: CAWAVGGSSYEQYF.